One and the same sample provided the 18 T cell receptor beta chains below, sequenced in a study of spatial heterogeneity in lung cancer. General study points: How many expanded intratumoral alpha and beta TCRs were present tracked the tumor mutation count, which was a count of nonsynonymous mutations.

These receptors have no identified antigens. Time point here: sample taken at primary tumor resection. TCRdb fed the 5' RACE reads into MiXCR, producing one record per CDR3 protein. This table holds about 5,700 distinct CDR3 sequences, around 15% found once. Material: lung tumor tissue, obtained at surgery. These receptors all come from a male donor with early-stage non-small cell lung cancer.

By frequency in the sample, this clonotype is medium-sized. The chain combines TRBV28 with TRBJ1-1, with 7 positions matching TRBD1. The V and J ends lost 5 bases and 2 bases, in that order; junction bases with no gene match: 8. Looked up from germline, CDR1 is MDHEN and CDR2 is SYDVKM. The CDR3 has 15 amino acids. The CDR3 nucleotides read TGTGCCAGCAGTCCCCACAGACAGGGTAACACTGAAGCTTTCTTT. Encoded protein: CASSPHRQGNTEAFF.

To note about this clonotype: At one end the junction does not follow the germline gene, possibly because of a read error. This rearrangement joins TRBV7-7 to TRBJ2-3; D remains unclear. Germline V gives CDR1 SSHAT, CDR2 FNYEAQ (reference sequence). This CDR3 is built from 13 residues. The chain's CDR3 is CASSLGSSDTQYF. The CDR3 DNA reads TGTGCTAGCAGCTTAGGGTCCTCAGATACGCAGTATTTT.

This clonotype is medium-sized in the sample. J is TRBJ2-3 and V is TRBV5-1; TRBD1 matches at 11 bases. This CDR3 is built from 15 residues. V gave up 4 bases and J gave up 4 bases; unmatched junction bases: 5. The germline V gene encodes CDR1 SGHRS and CDR2 YFSETQ. The chain's CDR3 is CASSPGQGEADTQYF. In DNA, the CDR3 is TGCGCCAGCAGCCCGGGACAGGGGGAGGCAGATACGCAGTATTTT.

This clonotype came up many times. The chain uses TRBV9 and TRBJ2-3, with TRBD2 matching 8 bases. The CDR3 is 17 amino acids. Trimming took 0 bases from V and 4 from J; bases not matched to a gene: 10. CDR1 is SGDLS, CDR2 YYNGEE, per germline. The CDR3 loop is CASSVVPSGLGADTQYF. CDR3 nucleotides: TGTGCCAGCAGCGTAGTTCCTAGCGGGCTTGGGGCAGATACGCAGTATTTT. Full variable domain (outside the CDR3, taken from reference TRBV9 and TRBJ2-3): DSGVTQTPKHLITATGQRVTLRCSPRSGDLSVYWYQQSLDQGLQFLIQYYNGEERAKGNILERFSAQQFPDLHSELNLSSLELGDSALYFCASSVVPSGLGADTQYFGPGTRLTVL.

In its sample, this clonotype is medium-sized. CDR3 protein: CASRRDRGDNQPQHF. The CDR3 DNA reads TGTGCCAGCAGGCGGGACAGGGGAGACAATCAGCCCCAGCATTTT. This chain uses TRBV6-1 with TRBJ1-5; 10 bases map to TRBD1. This CDR3 has 15 amino acids. Germline CDR1 and CDR2: MNHNS and SASEGT. J gave up 3 bases and V 6 bases, and 5 bases lay outside the gene matches.

Within the sample, this clonotype is medium-sized. This sequence joins TRBV24-1 and TRBJ2-1; D uncertain. CDR1 is KGHDR and CDR2 is SFDVKD in the germline V gene. V lost 1 base and J lost 0, with 9 bases in between. The CDR3 sequence is 16 residues long. The DNA for the CDR3 is TGTGCCACCAGTGATTTTTCCCCTGGCTCCTACAATGAGCAGTTCTTC. Protein: CATSDFSPGSYNEQFF.

This clonotype is medium-sized. The rearrangement links TRBV2 to TRBJ2-1, with 10 bases lining up with TRBD2. The CDR3 is 15 amino acids. Unmatched junction bases numbered 9, after V lost 6 bases and J lost 7 bases. Germline CDR1 SNHLY, CDR2 FYNNEI. CDR3 nucleotide sequence: TGTGCCAGCAGAAATCCTAGCGGGGGATGGAATGAGCAGTTCTTC. Translation gives CASRNPSGGWNEQFF.

V is TRBV7-3 and J is TRBJ2-1; 9 nucleotides align to TRBD2. Germline lookup yields CDR1 SGHTA and CDR2 FQGTGA. The CDR3 loop spans 14 amino acids. V dropped 5 bases and J dropped 8; count of bases not matched to a gene: 7. The CDR3 DNA is TGTGCCAGCAGCCGAAGCGGGAGGCTCGATGAGCAGTTCTTC. This encodes CASSRSGRLDEQFF.

Many counts were recorded for this clonotype. The rearrangement uses TRBV23-1 and TRBJ2-5; D unclear. TRBV23-1 is an ORF, and what it does is uncertain. Trimming stripped 4 bases from V and 2 bases from J, with 14 bases between. The CDR3 has 15 residues. The CDR3 here is CASSRGPVSQETQYF. Written as DNA, the CDR3 is TGCGCCAGCAGTCGGGGTCCAGTTTCACAAGAGACCCAGTACTTC.

CDR3 sequence (DNA): TGTGCCAGCAGCCCCAAGGTCACAGACACTGAAGCTTTCTTT. Translation gives CASSPKVTDTEAFF. This chain links TRBV7-9 with TRBJ1-1; D call uncertain. V was pared by 5 bases and J by 3 bases, with 13 bases between. This CDR3 region has 14 residues. CDR1 SEHNR and CDR2 FQNEAQ come from the germline V gene (reference sequence).

The J gene is TRBJ2-7, the V gene TRBV5-5; D may correspond to TRBD1 or TRBD2 (6 bases each). V was trimmed by 6 bases and J by 0 bases, leaving 16 bases between them. The CDR3 length is 15 residues. Germline lookup yields CDR1 SGHKS and CDR2 YYEKEE (reference sequence). The CDR3 region has the DNA TGTGCCAGCACCGATCCGGGGGCTAGCTCCTACGAGCAGTACTTC. Translation gives CASTDPGASSYEQYF.

This clonotype was counted at least ten times. The chain recombines TRBV19 with TRBJ2-7; 9 nucleotides line up with TRBD1. This CDR3 region has 15 residues. V trimming: 2 bases; J trimming: 5 bases; junction bases outside the gene matches: 7. Germline-derived CDR1 and CDR2 are LNHDA and SQIVND (reference sequence). CDR3 in DNA: TGTGCCAGTAGTATAACACCGGGACAGGGCGACGAGCAGTACTTC. Amino acid sequence: CASSITPGQGDEQYF.

V is TRBV6-1 and J is TRBJ1-1, with a tentative D call TRBD1 (5 bases). Trimming removed 1 base from V and 10 bases from J, with 7 bases in between. The length of the CDR3 is 11 residues. Per germline, CDR1 MNHNS and CDR2 SASEGT. The CDR3 nucleotides are TGTGCCAGCAGTGAAGGCGGGGGAGCTTTCTTT. Its translation: CASSEGGGAFF.

The chain couples TRBV4-1 to TRBJ2-2, with D uncertain. In germline, CDR1 is MGHRA, CDR2 YSYEKL. The V end lost 0 bases, the J end lost 6 bases, and 20 bases lay between the germline ends. This CDR3 region has 18 residues. The DNA of the CDR3 is TGCGCCAGCAGCCAAGAAGGGCGTGGGAACTATGTCGCCGGGGAGCTGTTTTTT. It yields the protein CASSQEGRGNYVAGELFF.

Sample share makes this clonotype medium-sized. The rearrangement uses TRBV5-1 and TRBJ2-7; TRBD2 might be the D (6 bases). In germline, CDR1 is SGHRS, CDR2 YFSETQ. Trimming shortened V by 0 bases and J by 1 base, and 11 bases separated the two germline ends. The CDR3 length is 15 residues. Written as DNA, the CDR3 is TGCGCCAGCAGCTTGGGGGGACTGGCATCCTACGAGCAGTACTTC. Protein product: CASSLGGLASYEQYF.

This chain uses TRBV10-3 with TRBJ1-2; 7 bases line up with TRBD1. V dropped 6 bases and J dropped 8; count of bases not matched to a gene: 15. Germline CDR1 and CDR2: ENHRY and SYGVKD. The CDR3 is 15 residues long. Written as DNA, the CDR3 is TGTGCCATCAGCGCCAGGGGGACGCTCGAGGGAGGCTACACCTTC. It is translated as CAISARGTLEGGYTF.

This clonotype qualifies as medium-sized (0.01 to 0.1%). The rearrangement uses TRBV3-1 and TRBJ2-1; 12 bases are shared with TRBD2. CDR1 and CDR2 from the germline V gene are LGHDT and YNNKEL (reference sequence). J was trimmed by 8 bases and V by 4 bases; bases with no gene match: 12. The CDR3 consists of 17 residues. The DNA of the CDR3 is TGTGCCAGCAGCCCCCCTCCCTCTAGCGGGAGGGCCGATGAGCAGTTCTTC. It codes for CASSPPPSSGRADEQFF.

This clonotype was seen repeatedly, ten times or more. V and J are TRBV27 and TRBJ2-1; possible D gene TRBD2, 7 bases. The CDR3 is 12 residues long. V was clipped by 5 bases and J by 12 bases, with 14 bases between them. The germline CDR1 and CDR2 sequences are MNHEY and SMNVEV (reference sequence). In DNA, the CDR3 is TGTGCCAGCAGTAAAGAGGGAGGGGGGCAGTTCTTC. Residues: CASSKEGGGQFF.